The 30 T cell receptor beta chains presented below share a single source sample, sequenced in a study of blood T cell repertoires in COVID-19. Profiling relied on immunoSEQ multiplex PCR, and the TCRdb table lists in-frame clones only, not all of them. The data contain under 95,000 clones, around 79% of them singletons. The sequenced sample was peripheral blood. The source is a man in his fifties with active or convalescent COVID-19.

The CDR3 DNA follows: TGTGCCAGCAGCATTCCCGGGACTAGCGGGGGGGCTTATGAGCAGTTCTTC. It encodes CASSIPGTSGGAYEQFF. The rearrangement joins TRBV7-6 to TRBJ2-1, with 16 bases fitting TRBD2. This CDR3 spans 17 amino acids. Trimming at V came to 5 bases and at J to 8 bases, leaving 9 bases not matched to a gene. The germline V gene encodes CDR1 SGHVS and CDR2 FNYEAQ.

J is TRBJ1-3 and V is TRBV6-5; 8 positions agree with TRBD1. V was clipped by 5 bases and J by 7 bases; unmatched bases: 10. The CDR3 is 15 residues long. Germline CDR1 is MNHEY and CDR2 is SVGAGI. CDR3 sequence: CASSQTSGTGNTIYF. In DNA, the CDR3 is TGTGCCAGCAGTCAAACTTCCGGGACAGGCAACACCATATATTTT.

V usage is TRBV5-4 and J usage is TRBJ1-2, with TRBD1 matching 11 bases. This CDR3 region has 15 residues. V shed 4 bases and J 1 base; nucleotides not matched to a gene: 3. From germline, CDR1 is SGHNT and CDR2 YYREEE (reference sequence). CDR3 in DNA: TGTGCCAGCAGCCAGGACAGGGGGCTTAACTATGGCTACACCTTC. Encoded protein: CASSQDRGLNYGYTF. The complete variable domain, with remaining parts taken from reference TRBV5-4 and TRBJ1-2, reads ETGVTQSPTHLIKTRGQQVTLRCSSQSGHNTVSWYQQALGQGPQFIFQYYREEENGRGNFPPRFSGLQFPNYSSELNVNALELDDSALYLCASSQDRGLNYGYTFGSGTRLTVV.

The chain carries TRBV5-1 and TRBJ2-7; 8 bases are shared with TRBD1. This CDR3 has 16 amino acids. Germline trimming cut 2 bases from V and 0 bases from J; bases unmatched to any gene: 7. Germline V gene sequence: CDR1 SGHRS, CDR2 YFSETQ. CDR3 coding DNA: TGCGCCAGCAGCTTAAGTCCGGGACAGGACTCCTACGAGCAGTACTTC. Translating it yields CASSLSPGQDSYEQYF.

The chain uses TRBV20-1 and TRBJ1-2; maybe TRBD1 (5 bases). CDR1 is DFQATT, CDR2 SNEGSKA, per germline (reference sequence). V lost 6 bases to trimming and J lost 2 bases, with 10 bases between them. CDR3 length equals 12 residues. CDR3 loop: CSASDRNYGYTF. CDR3 nucleotide sequence: TGCAGTGCGAGTGACAGAAACTATGGCTACACCTTC.

V is TRBV5-6 and J is TRBJ1-6; 9 positions match TRBD1. This CDR3 has 14 amino acids. V dropped 4 bases and J dropped 8; count of bases not matched to a gene: 4. Germline CDR1 is SGHDT and CDR2 is YYEEEE. The CDR3 DNA reads as TGTGCCAGCAGCAAACAGGGGGCGTATTCACCCCTCCACTTT. This encodes CASSKQGAYSPLHF.

This chain joins TRBV3-1 (or the pseudogene TRBV3-2) and TRBJ2-1; TRBD1 matches 9 bases. The trim removed 5 bases at V and 6 bases at J, leaving 11 bases unmatched. The V gene's germline CDR1 is LGHDT and CDR2 YNNKEL (reference sequence). The CDR3 is 16 residues long. CDR3 loop: CASSSLSGTGSNEQFF. CDR3 bases: TGTGCCAGCAGCTCTTTATCCGGGACAGGGAGCAATGAGCAGTTCTTC.

The chain has TRBV19 and TRBJ1-6, with 10 bases matching TRBD1. The V segment lost 3 bases and the J segment 10 bases; nucleotides outside the gene matches: 9. Looked up from germline, CDR1 is LNHDA and CDR2 is SQIVND (reference sequence). The CDR3 length is 16 residues. CDR3 coding DNA: TGTGCCAGTAGTATCGTAAGACAGGGGGCTAAATCACCCCTCCACTTT. Translation: CASSIVRQGAKSPLHF.

This rearrangement joins TRBV6-5 to TRBJ2-7; TRBD1 matches 10 bases. The CDR3 extends over 15 amino acids. Germline V gene lookup returns CDR1 MNHEY and CDR2 SVGAGI. Trimming removed 5 bases from V and 3 bases from J; junction bases left unmatched: 7. DNA for the CDR3: TGTGCCAGCAGTAGCTCCGGGACAGGGGACTACGAGCAGTACTTC. Its translation is CASSSSGTGDYEQYF.

The J gene is TRBJ1-2, the V gene TRBV9, with D perhaps matching TRBD1 (5 bases). Trimming removed 0 bases from V and 7 bases from J, with 13 bases in between. CDR1 and CDR2 (germline): SGDLS, YYNGEE. The CDR3 runs 14 residues. CDR3 amino acids: CASSVGWQGSGYTF. The CDR3 DNA reads as TGTGCCAGCAGCGTAGGGTGGCAGGGAAGTGGCTACACCTTC.

This clone was counted only a few times. The chain joins TRBV7-9 to TRBJ2-7; possibly TRBD2 for D (5 bases). Trimming took 1 base from V and 9 from J, leaving 19 bases between them. This CDR3 spans 15 amino acids. CDR1 and CDR2 (germline): SEHNR, FQNEAQ (reference sequence). This CDR3 reads CASSLDLGETLGQYF. The CDR3 DNA follows: TGTGCCAGCAGCTTAGATCTGGGAGAGACCCTGGGGCAGTACTTC.

The CDR3 nucleotides read TGTGCCAGCAGCCCAACCCAGGACAGGTTTCAAGAGACCCAGTACTTC. Its translation is CASSPTQDRFQETQYF. The V and J genes are TRBV5-8 and TRBJ2-5; 7 nucleotides agree with TRBD1. Germline V gene sequence: CDR1 SGHTS, CDR2 YDEGEE. This CDR3 has 16 residues. J lost 2 bases, V lost 4 bases, and 11 bases had no gene match.

V is TRBV6-6 and J is TRBJ1-1; weak D call: TRBD1 (5 bases). CDR3 length equals 13 residues. Germline values: CDR1 MNHNY, CDR2 SVGAGI (reference sequence). V lost 5 bases and J 1 base, leaving 8 bases between the germline ends. The CDR3, as DNA: TGTGCCAGCAGTCACAGGTCGAACACTGAAGCTTTCTTT. It codes for CASSHRSNTEAFF.

The chain couples TRBV21-1 to TRBJ1-5; the D call in the table, TRBD1, was not verified against the DNA. TRBV21-1 is flagged as a pseudogene. This CDR3 region has 17 residues. Here the CDR3 reads CASSGTGSYYSNQPQHF. The CDR3 DNA sequence: TGTGCCAGCAGCGGGACAGGGAGCTACTATAGCAATCAGCCCCAGCATTTT.

V and J are TRBV2 and TRBJ2-7; 9 bases agree with TRBD1. The junction had 10 bases not matched to a gene; V was cut back by 2 bases and J by 2 bases. The CDR3 consists of 17 residues. CDR1 and CDR2 (germline): SNHLY, FYNNEI. The CDR3 DNA sequence: TGTGCCAGCAGTGAAAGGTCTGGGACAGGGCCACCCTACGAGCAGTACTTC. The encoded protein is CASSERSGTGPPYEQYF. Looking up the rest from reference TRBV2 and TRBJ2-7 gives the full variable domain: EPEVTQTPSHQVTQMGQEVILRCVPISNHLYFYWYRQILGQKVEFLVSFYNNEISEKSEIFDDQFSVERPDGSNFTLKIRSTKLEDSAMYFCASSERSGTGPPYEQYFGPGTRLTVT.

This rearrangement joins TRBV6-6 to TRBJ1-1; D is possibly TRBD1 (6 bases). CDR1 and CDR2 (germline): MNHNY, SVGAGI (reference sequence). The length of the CDR3 is 13 residues. The germline V and J ends were trimmed by 6 bases and 7 bases, with 15 bases remaining between them. CDR3 amino acids: CASSLRQEIEAFF. The CDR3 coding sequence is TGTGCCAGCAGCCTACGACAGGAGATTGAAGCTTTCTTT.

In the case of this clone: This specimen includes other DNA sequences encoding the same CDR3. This chain connects TRBV11-2 to TRBJ2-5; 11 positions agree with TRBD2. Germline V gene data show CDR1 as SGHAT and CDR2 as FQNNGV. V lost 4 bases to trimming and J lost 4 bases; unmatched junction nucleotides: 11. CDR3 length equals 17 residues. The CDR3 coding sequence is TGTGCCAGCAGCTCGGACATAGCGGGGGGGGGCGTAGAGACCCAGTACTTC. As protein: CASSSDIAGGGVETQYF.

The J gene is TRBJ2-1, the V gene TRBV6-5, with D possibly being TRBD2 (6 bases). The CDR3 is 14 residues long. The germline V and J ends were trimmed by 10 bases and 4 bases, with 17 bases remaining between them. Germline-derived CDR1 and CDR2 are MNHEY and SVGAGI. In nucleotides, the CDR3 is TGTGCCACCCTGTACCGGGGGATTTACAATGAGCAGTTCTTC. Amino acids: CATLYRGIYNEQFF.

J is TRBJ1-2 and V is TRBV2; TRBD1 is a possible D gene (6 bases). The germline CDR1 and CDR2 sequences are SNHLY and FYNNEI. This CDR3 contains 13 residues. V lost 3 bases and J lost 8, with 13 bases in between. The CDR3 is CASSDVQGIGYTF. In DNA, the CDR3 is TGTGCCAGCAGTGATGTACAGGGCATCGGCTACACCTTC.

V and J are TRBV7-2 and TRBJ1-1, with D maybe TRBD1 (5 bases). Germline V gives CDR1 SGHTA, CDR2 FQGNSA. V shed 3 bases and J shed 4 bases, with 6 bases lying between them. The CDR3 is made up of 12 amino acids. CDR3 residues: CASSFQGTEAFF. CDR3 nucleotide sequence: TGTGCCAGCAGCTTCCAGGGCACTGAAGCTTTCTTT.

The chain uses TRBV3-1 (or the pseudogene TRBV3-2) and TRBJ2-7, with 8 bases that match TRBD2. Per germline, CDR1 LGHDT and CDR2 YNNKEL (reference sequence). The CDR3 extends over 16 amino acids. V was clipped by 1 base and J by 5 bases; unmatched bases: 10. The DNA of the CDR3 is TGTGCCAGCAGCCAAGGCAGAAATAGCGGGGAGCACGAGCAGTACTTC. It translates to CASSQGRNSGEHEQYF.

This chain connects TRBV2 to TRBJ1-6, with unresolved D. Germline values: CDR1 SNHLY, CDR2 FYNNEI. This CDR3 has 11 residues. V was clipped by 8 bases and J by 16 bases, with 15 bases between them. The CDR3 loop reads CASSRGLVLHF. Here the CDR3 DNA reads TGTGCCAGCTCCAGAGGTTTGGTACTCCACTTT.

The chain links TRBV12-2 to TRBJ1-1; the table gives TRBD1 as D, unverified against the DNA. TRBV12-2 is a pseudogene. The length of the CDR3 is 12 residues. The chain's CDR3 is CAQSSGGTEAFF. CDR3 nucleotide sequence: TGTGCTCAGTCGTCAGGGGGCACTGAAGCTTTCTTT.

The chain uses TRBV3-1 (or the pseudogene TRBV3-2) and TRBJ2-7, with D perhaps matching TRBD2 (5 bases). The V gene lost 4 bases and the J gene lost 4 bases, with 8 bases spanning the gap. Germline V gives CDR1 LGHDT, CDR2 YNNKEL (reference sequence). The CDR3 is 12 residues long. CDR3 nucleotide sequence: TGTGCCAGCAGCCGCCAGCGGTACGAGCAGTACTTC. Translation: CASSRQRYEQYF.

The chain employs TRBV7-9 and TRBJ2-3; D may be TRBD2 (6 bases). This CDR3 region has 14 residues. CDR1 and CDR2 from the germline V gene are SEHNR and FQNEAQ (reference sequence). Trimming left V 4 bases short and J 2 bases short, with 10 bases between. The CDR3 DNA reads TGTGCCAGCAGCTGGGGAGGCAACACAGATACGCAGTATTTT. This encodes CASSWGGNTDTQYF.

CDR3 region: CATSRDFGTGPYSNQPQHF. The CDR3 DNA is TGTGCCACCAGCAGAGATTTCGGGACAGGGCCTTATAGCAATCAGCCCCAGCATTTT. V and J are TRBV15 and TRBJ1-5; TRBD1 matches at 9 bases. The CDR3 spans 19 residues. V trimming: 0 bases; J trimming: 0 bases; junction bases outside the gene matches: 9. Germline CDR1 is LNHNV and CDR2 is YYDKDF (reference sequence).

The chain joins TRBV11-1 to TRBJ2-2; 8 nucleotides match TRBD2. V dropped 2 bases and J dropped 4; count of bases not matched to a gene: 6. Germline assignment: CDR1 SGHAT and CDR2 FQDESV (reference sequence). The CDR3 consists of 16 residues. The CDR3, as DNA: TGTGCCAGCAGCTTACTCCTTAGCGGGATCACCGGGGAGCTGTTTTTT. Protein: CASSLLLSGITGELFF.

The chain has TRBV6-6 and TRBJ2-2; tentatively, D is TRBD1 (6 bases). Trimming removed 2 bases from V and 5 bases from J, with 12 bases in between. The CDR3 has 15 amino acids. Germline assignment: CDR1 MNHNY and CDR2 SVGAGI (reference sequence). The CDR3 spells CASSYGQSITGELFF. CDR3 coding DNA: TGTGCCAGCAGTTACGGACAGTCCATAACCGGGGAGCTGTTTTTT.

The sample holds one count of this clone. The rearrangement joins TRBV5-4 to TRBJ1-4, with 7 bases aligning to TRBD1. Germline V gene lookup returns CDR1 SGHNT and CDR2 YYREEE (reference sequence). CDR3 length: 16 amino acids. With 5 bases clipped from V and 0 bases from J, the junction kept 7 bases outside the gene matches. CDR3 protein: CASSRRGLATNEKLFF. CDR3 DNA sequence: TGTGCCAGCAGTAGAAGGGGGCTTGCAACTAATGAAAAACTGTTTTTT.

This sequence joins TRBV19 and TRBJ2-5; TRBD2 is a possible D gene (6 bases). Trimming took 1 base from V and 5 from J, leaving 11 bases between them. Germline CDR1 and CDR2: LNHDA and SQIVND (reference sequence). This CDR3 is 14 amino acids long. Written as DNA, the CDR3 is TGTGCCAGTAGTATAGGGGGACGGGGGGAGACCCAGTACTTC. Its protein product is CASSIGGRGETQYF.